Presented here are 9 T cell receptor beta chains from one specimen sequenced in a study of T-cell reconstitution after alpha-beta-depleted transplantation in children. Preparation of the TCRbeta library used unique molecular identifiers. One entry per CDR3 protein results from TCRdb running MiXCR on the PCR reads. The table has some 440,000 distinct CDR3 sequences, 15% to 20% seen once. Sequenced here: PBMCs, mostly from graft donor cells, sampled 360 days after TCRalphabeta/CD19-depleted stem cell transplant. Receptors originate from a boy in the first two years of life who had a stem cell transplant for Wiskott-Aldrich syndrome, so the T cells may come from the graft donor.

This chain uses TRBV7-9 with TRBJ2-7; weak D call: TRBD1 (6 bases). The CDR3 length is 16 residues. Trimming took 5 bases from V and 0 from J, leaving 17 bases between them. The germline CDR1 and CDR2 sequences are SEHNR and FQNEAQ (reference sequence). The CDR3: CASSPQGRAGSYEQYF. The CDR3 nucleotides read TGTGCCAGCAGCCCACAGGGACGGGCGGGCTCCTACGAGCAGTACTTC.

At least ten counts were recorded for this clonotype. The V gene is TRBV12-3 or TRBV12-4, the J gene TRBJ1-5; no reliable D call. The CDR3 totals 12 residues. Deletions cut 3 bases from V and 5 bases from J, with 5 bases between. CDR3 loop: CASSLGYQPQHF. Written as DNA, the CDR3 is TGTGCCAGCAGTTTGGGCTATCAGCCCCAGCATTTT.

This chain connects TRBV5-1 to TRBJ2-2; no clear D. Trimming stripped 6 bases from V and 5 bases from J, with 8 bases between. There are 12 residues in the CDR3. Germline assignment: CDR1 SGHRS and CDR2 YFSETQ. The CDR3 loop is CASTFATGELFF. The CDR3 DNA is TGCGCCAGCACCTTTGCAACCGGGGAGCTGTTTTTT.

The rearrangement joins TRBV20-1 to TRBJ2-7, with D possibly TRBD2 on 5 matching bases. The CDR3 extends over 12 amino acids. Looked up from germline, CDR1 is DFQATT and CDR2 is SNEGSKA (reference sequence). V lost 4 bases and J 2 bases, leaving 9 bases between the germline ends. Here the CDR3 reads CSATGVPYEQYF. The CDR3 DNA reads TGCAGTGCTACCGGGGTACCCTACGAGCAGTACTTC.

V gene TRBV9 combines with J gene TRBJ2-5; no clear D. Germline V gene lookup returns CDR1 SGDLS and CDR2 YYNGEE. This CDR3 comprises 15 residues. Trimming shortened V by 0 bases and J by 1 base, and 10 bases separated the two germline ends. This chain's CDR3 is CASSVGLRPQETQYF. CDR3 coding DNA: TGTGCCAGCAGCGTAGGTCTCCGTCCCCAAGAGACCCAGTACTTC.

The CDR3: CASSRPGTRADEQFF. The DNA for the CDR3 is TGTGCCAGCAGCCGACCGGGGACTAGGGCTGATGAGCAGTTCTTC. The chain recombines TRBV3-1 with TRBJ2-1; 8 bases match TRBD2. In germline, CDR1 is LGHDT, CDR2 YNNKEL (reference sequence). After removal of 4 bases from V and 8 bases from J, the junction contained 10 bases not matched to a gene. The CDR3 length is 15 residues.

This chain uses TRBV5-1 with TRBJ2-3; 14 positions agree with TRBD2. V lost 4 bases, J lost 2 bases, and 9 bases stayed unmatched. Per germline, CDR1 SGHRS and CDR2 YFSETQ. CDR3 length equals 18 residues. In DNA form, the CDR3 reads TGCGCCAGCAGCAGCGGACTAGCGGGGGGCAGTACCACAGATACGCAGTATTTT. This gives the protein CASSSGLAGGSTTDTQYF.

The chain carries TRBV20-1 and TRBJ2-1; 9 nucleotides agree with TRBD2. Germline assignment: CDR1 DFQATT and CDR2 SNEGSKA (reference sequence). The CDR3 has 15 amino acids. V dropped 4 bases and J dropped 0; count of bases not matched to a gene: 4. The CDR3 region is CSATPGLASYNEQFF. CDR3 sequence (DNA): TGCAGTGCTACCCCGGGACTAGCCTCCTACAATGAGCAGTTCTTC.

The chain has TRBV4-3 and TRBJ2-6; D gene ambiguous. Germline CDR1 and CDR2: LGHNA and YSLEER. V was pared by 2 bases and J by 0 bases, with 8 bases between. The CDR3 has 16 residues. This CDR3 is CASSQIGYSGANVLTF. The DNA for the CDR3 is TGCGCCAGCAGCCAAATCGGTTACTCTGGGGCCAACGTCCTGACTTTC.